Below are 23 T cell receptor beta chains sequenced from a single sample in a study of blood T cells in healthy people across ages. A sample-barcoded 5' primer and a J-beta primer mix were used in a second PCR of roughly 6 to 11 cycles. Using its own MiXCR run on the 5' RACE reads, TCRdb lists one record per CDR3 protein. The sample has roughly 900,000 distinct CDR3 sequences, 40% to 60% seen once. The sequencing sample was made of blood. These receptors were collected from a man aged 25 to 40 in good health.

The genes are TRBV4-1 and TRBJ1-4; D is unresolved. CDR3 size: 14 residues. The ends were cut back, 0 bases at V and 5 bases at J, with 7 bases in the middle. Germline lookup yields CDR1 MGHRA and CDR2 YSYEKL. The CDR3 loop reads CASSQDIRNEKLFF. In nucleotides, the CDR3 is TGCGCCAGCAGCCAAGACATACGGAATGAAAAACTGTTTTTT.

This clonotype was counted a few times. The chain couples TRBV2 to TRBJ1-1; a possible D gene is TRBD1 (5 bases). Trimming removed 3 bases at V and 0 bases at J, with 11 bases between. This CDR3 has 15 residues. Germline V gives CDR1 SNHLY, CDR2 FYNNEI. The CDR3 sequence: CASSEGRTLNTEAFF. Here the CDR3 DNA reads TGTGCCAGCAGTGAGGGCAGGACACTGAACACTGAAGCTTTCTTT.

V and J are TRBV29-1 and TRBJ2-7, with 9 bases fitting TRBD1. The V gene end was trimmed by 6 bases and the J gene end by 7 bases; junction bases not matched to a gene: 7. In germline, CDR1 is SQVTM, CDR2 ANQGSEA. The CDR3 has 12 residues. The CDR3 sequence is CSVGQGDREQYF. In DNA form, the CDR3 reads TGCAGCGTGGGACAGGGTGATCGGGAGCAGTACTTC.

This rearrangement joins TRBV12-3 or TRBV12-4 to TRBJ1-1, with a possible D match to TRBD1 (5 bases). The V end was cut by 4 bases, the J end by 5 bases, with 20 bases between. This CDR3 contains 16 residues. The CDR3 loop is CASSSQAGGKGTEAFF. DNA for the CDR3: TGTGCCAGCAGTTCACAGGCGGGGGGGAAGGGAACTGAAGCTTTCTTT.

This clonotype has at least ten counts. This chain joins TRBV20-1 and TRBJ2-7; no clear D. V was clipped by 6 bases and J by 7 bases, with 10 bases between them. The CDR3 is made up of 10 amino acids. The germline CDR1 and CDR2 sequences are DFQATT and SNEGSKA (reference sequence). The CDR3 DNA reads TGCAGTGCAGATGACGAGGAGCAGTACTTC. Encoded protein: CSADDEEQYF.

The V gene is TRBV6-5, the J gene TRBJ2-1; possible D gene TRBD1, 7 bases. Trimming took 6 bases from V and 6 from J, leaving 18 bases between them. This CDR3 is built from 15 residues. Germline CDR1 reads MNHEY; CDR2 reads SVGAGI. The CDR3 DNA reads as TGTGCCAGCAGGACCCCCCAGGGGGGCGTCAATGAGCAGTTCTTC. It encodes CASRTPQGGVNEQFF.

The chain carries TRBV5-1 and TRBJ2-7, with 7 bases that match TRBD1. The V and J ends lost 3 bases and 1 base, in that order; junction bases with no gene match: 7. The CDR3 loop spans 15 amino acids. Germline loops: CDR1 SGHRS, CDR2 YFSETQ. This chain's CDR3 is CASSSTGSGSYEQYF. The CDR3 nucleotides are TGCGCCAGCAGCTCGACAGGGTCGGGGTCCTACGAGCAGTACTTC.

This clonotype was detected a few times. The chain's CDR3 is CASRIPTQNTEAFF. DNA of the CDR3: TGCGCCAGCAGGATACCCACACAGAACACTGAAGCTTTCTTT. The V and J genes are TRBV4-1 and TRBJ1-1; the D is unclear. V was clipped by 6 bases and J by 1 base, with 12 bases between them. This CDR3 is built from 14 residues. CDR1 MGHRA and CDR2 YSYEKL come from the germline V gene.

The chain recombines TRBV20-1 with TRBJ2-3, with 7 bases matching TRBD1. The CDR3 runs 14 residues. In germline, CDR1 is DFQATT, CDR2 SNEGSKA (reference sequence). The J segment lost 0 bases and the V segment lost 6 bases, leaving 6 bases of the junction unmatched. CDR3 nucleotide sequence: TGCAGTGCGTTCACAGGGGACAGCACAGATACGCAGTATTTT. Residues: CSAFTGDSTDTQYF.

The rearrangement joins TRBV29-1 to TRBJ1-1, with D perhaps TRBD1 (5 bases). Germline loops: CDR1 SQVTM, CDR2 ANQGSEA. V shed 5 bases and J shed 3 bases, with 22 bases lying between them. The CDR3 totals 16 residues. The CDR3 bases are TGCAGCGTTCGAAACTATCCCGGGACGGTGGACACTGAAGCTTTCTTT. It specifies CSVRNYPGTVDTEAFF.

The CDR3 loop reads CASSPPGGGRLYGYTF. CDR3 DNA: TGTGCCAGCAGTCCCCCCGGCGGTGGCAGGCTCTATGGCTACACCTTC. V is TRBV12-3 or TRBV12-4 and J is TRBJ1-2; D ambiguous. This CDR3 has 16 residues. V lost 5 bases to trimming and J lost 4 bases, with 20 bases between them.

This chain uses TRBV7-9 with TRBJ2-5; D uncertain. The CDR3 sequence is 14 residues long. The V and J ends lost 3 bases and 2 bases respectively, with 10 bases between them. Germline CDR1 and CDR2: SEHNR and FQNEAQ (reference sequence). The CDR3: CASSFVQNQETQYF. The DNA for the CDR3 is TGTGCCAGCAGCTTTGTACAAAATCAAGAGACCCAGTACTTC.

In its sample, this clonotype was seen many times. The chain couples TRBV15 to TRBJ2-7; D is possibly TRBD2 (6 bases). V lost 0 bases to trimming and J lost 3 bases, with 12 bases between them. Germline CDR1 and CDR2: LNHNV and YYDKDF (reference sequence). This CDR3 comprises 15 residues. The CDR3 is CATSRDLGGIYEQYF. In DNA form, the CDR3 reads TGTGCCACCAGCAGAGATTTGGGGGGTATCTACGAGCAGTACTTC.

The V call is TRBV24-1, the J call TRBJ2-6, with D maybe TRBD2 (5 bases). V shed 3 bases and J shed 1 base, with 6 bases lying between them. This CDR3 spans 15 amino acids. The germline V gene has CDR1 KGHDR and CDR2 SFDVKD. The DNA of the CDR3 is TGTGCCACCAGTGATCCGGGGTCTGGGGCCAACGTCCTGACTTTC. It is translated as CATSDPGSGANVLTF.

The rearrangement uses TRBV7-9 and TRBJ1-5, with 7 nucleotides matching TRBD1. J gave up 3 bases and V 7 bases, and 6 bases lay outside the gene matches. The CDR3 consists of 14 residues. Germline CDR1 and CDR2: SEHNR and FQNEAQ (reference sequence). The CDR3 reads CASTGDSYNQPQHF. As DNA, the CDR3 is TGTGCCAGCACTGGGGACAGTTACAATCAGCCCCAGCATTTT. The entire variable domain, with the rest obtained from reference TRBV7-9 and TRBJ1-5, is as follows: DTGVSQNPRHKITKRGQNVTFRCDPISEHNRLYWYRQTLGQGPEFLTYFQNEAQLEKSRLLSDRFSAERPKGSFSTLEIQRTEQGDSAMYLCASTGDSYNQPQHFGDGTRLSIL.

J is TRBJ2-4 and V is TRBV30, with 9 bases identical to TRBD1. CDR1 is GTSNPN, CDR2 SVGIG, per germline (reference sequence). The CDR3 loop spans 11 amino acids. With V trimmed by 0 bases and J by 14 bases, 2 bases remained unmatched. CDR3 protein: CAWSVQGAKYF. The CDR3 DNA reads as TGTGCCTGGAGTGTACAGGGGGCTAAGTACTTC.

J is TRBJ2-1 and V is TRBV6-2 or TRBV6-3; D is possibly TRBD2 (6 bases). Germline assignment: CDR1 MNHEY and CDR2 SVGEGT. The CDR3 has 11 residues. The V and J ends lost 2 bases and 15 bases respectively, with 11 bases between them. The CDR3 sequence is CASSYMGLGFF. The CDR3, as DNA: TGTGCCAGCAGTTACATGGGACTGGGGTTCTTC.

This clonotype has just a few counts. The chain carries TRBV9 and TRBJ2-5; TRBD1 might be the D (7 bases). The DNA end favors TRBJ2-7, so the J call may be wrong. This CDR3 is built from 15 residues. Germline CDR1 is SGDLS and CDR2 is YYNGEE. The CDR3 nucleotides are TGTGCCAGCAGCGGCCGACAGGGCGGGACCTACGAGCAGTACTTC. This sequence encodes CASSGRQGGTYEQYF.

This clonotype has a handful of counts. The chain is built from TRBV9 and TRBJ2-4; D is uncertain. Germline values: CDR1 SGDLS, CDR2 YYNGEE. This CDR3 region has 16 residues. V was pared by 0 bases and J by 0 bases, with 10 bases between. CDR3 in amino acids: CASSVEGRLAKNIQYF. The CDR3 region has the DNA TGTGCCAGCAGCGTAGAGGGCAGACTAGCCAAAAACATTCAGTACTTC.

V gene TRBV12-3 or TRBV12-4 combines with J gene TRBJ2-7, with 13 bases identical to TRBD2. With V trimmed by 5 bases and J by 0 bases, 4 bases remained unmatched. CDR3 length equals 16 residues. The CDR3 loop reads CASSPWTSGSSYEQYF. The DNA for the CDR3 is TGTGCCAGCAGTCCCTGGACTAGCGGGAGCTCCTACGAGCAGTACTTC.

This clonotype was observed a few times. The CDR3 loop is CATRAVGGKNNSPLHF. CDR3 in DNA: TGTGCCACACGTGCCGTCGGGGGAAAGAATAATTCACCCCTCCACTTT. The rearrangement joins TRBV6-1 to TRBJ1-6; a weak D match, TRBD1 (5 bases). With 10 bases removed from V and 5 bases from J, the gap between germline ends came to 21 bases. Germline CDR1 and CDR2: MNHNS and SASEGT. The CDR3 loop spans 16 amino acids.

In this sample, this clonotype turned up a few times. The rearrangement joins TRBV7-9 to TRBJ2-5; D call uncertain. Germline V lookup: CDR1 SEHNR, CDR2 FQNEAQ (reference sequence). Trimming left V 3 bases short and J 3 bases short, with 8 bases between. This CDR3 contains 13 residues. The CDR3 DNA reads TGTGCCAGCAGCTTCGAGGAAGAAGAGACCCAGTACTTC. The encoded protein is CASSFEEEETQYF. The full variable domain, with the rest looked up from reference TRBV7-9 and TRBJ2-5, is DTGVSQNPRHKITKRGQNVTFRCDPISEHNRLYWYRQTLGQGPEFLTYFQNEAQLEKSRLLSDRFSAERPKGSFSTLEIQRTEQGDSAMYLCASSFEEEETQYFGPGTRLLVL.

J is TRBJ1-2 and V is TRBV6-2 or TRBV6-3; maybe TRBD1 (5 bases). The CDR3 length is 18 residues. Between the trimmed V and J ends, which lost 6 bases and 6 bases, there was a span of 29 bases. The germline CDR1 and CDR2 sequences are MNHEY and SVGEGT. The CDR3 reads CASSDPQGALVFGHGYTF. In DNA, the CDR3 is TGTGCCAGCAGCGACCCCCAGGGCGCCCTAGTCTTTGGCCATGGCTACACCTTC.